Sequencing of this T cell receptor (beta chain) was carried out in a study of T-cell memory formation after mild COVID-19. Study-wide points: Detection of some responders pre-infection suggested pre-existing cross-reactive memory T cells participated. Day 15 to 85 contracting clones showed balanced CD4/CD8; later expanders leaned CD4+.

This clonotype has just a few counts. What it binds is not known. 5'RACE with constant-segment primers built TCRalpha and TCRbeta cDNA libraries with UMIs. TCRdb reprocessed the 5' RACE reads via MiXCR and lists one record per CDR3 protein. Among 150,000 to 200,000 distinct CDR3 sequences, 30% to 35% were seen once, and the ten largest hold 12%. This clonotype originated in an adult woman who had mild COVID-19 (a few samples of this study predate the infection). Cell type and time point are not known. Sequencing was carried out using PBMCs or a T cell subset sorted from them (not recorded which).

The CDR3 nucleotides are TGTGCCAGCACTTCCTACAACTTTGAGCAGTTCTTC. Its protein product is CASTSYNFEQFF. The chain links TRBV25-1 to TRBJ2-1; no clear D. The CDR3 is made up of 12 amino acids. V was trimmed by 7 bases and J by 9 bases, leaving 13 bases between them. Germline V CDR1 and CDR2: MGHDK, SYGVNS.